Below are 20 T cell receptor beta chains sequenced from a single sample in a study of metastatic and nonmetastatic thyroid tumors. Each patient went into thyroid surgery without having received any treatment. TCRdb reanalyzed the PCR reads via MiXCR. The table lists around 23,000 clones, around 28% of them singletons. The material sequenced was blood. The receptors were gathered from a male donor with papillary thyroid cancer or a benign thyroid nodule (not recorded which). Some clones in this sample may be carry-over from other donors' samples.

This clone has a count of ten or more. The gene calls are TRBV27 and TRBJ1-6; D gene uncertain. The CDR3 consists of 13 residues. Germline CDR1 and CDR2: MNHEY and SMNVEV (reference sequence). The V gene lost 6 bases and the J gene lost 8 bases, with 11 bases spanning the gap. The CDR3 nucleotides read TGTGCCAGCAGCCCCCCGGACCATTCACCCCTCCACTTT. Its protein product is CASSPPDHSPLHF.

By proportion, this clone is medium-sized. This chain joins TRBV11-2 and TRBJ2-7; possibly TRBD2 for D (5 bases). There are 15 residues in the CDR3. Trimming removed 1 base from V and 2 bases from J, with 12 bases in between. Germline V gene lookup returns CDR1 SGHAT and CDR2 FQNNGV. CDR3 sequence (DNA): TGTGCCAGCAGCTTAGTCTCCGGGGTGGCCTACGAGCAGTACTTC. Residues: CASSLVSGVAYEQYF.

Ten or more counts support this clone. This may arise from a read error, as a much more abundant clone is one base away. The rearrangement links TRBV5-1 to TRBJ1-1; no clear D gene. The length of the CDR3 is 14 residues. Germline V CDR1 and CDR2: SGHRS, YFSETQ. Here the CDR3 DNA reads TGCGCCAGCAGCTTTGAGGAGGCAGGCACTGAAGCTCTCTTT. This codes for CASSFEEAGTEALF.

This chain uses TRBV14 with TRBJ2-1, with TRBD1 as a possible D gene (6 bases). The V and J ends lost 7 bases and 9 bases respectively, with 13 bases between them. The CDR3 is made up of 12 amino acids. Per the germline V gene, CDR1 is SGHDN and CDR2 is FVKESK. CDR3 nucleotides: TGTGCCAGCATCCATACAGGGAGTGAGCAGTTCTTC. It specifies CASIHTGSEQFF.

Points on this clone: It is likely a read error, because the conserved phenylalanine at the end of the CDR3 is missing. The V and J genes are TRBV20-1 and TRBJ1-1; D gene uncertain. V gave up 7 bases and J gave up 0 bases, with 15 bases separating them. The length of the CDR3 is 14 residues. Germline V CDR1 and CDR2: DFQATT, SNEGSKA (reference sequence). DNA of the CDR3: TGCAGTGTAATAGGACCTCGTTTGAACACTGAAGCTTTCTCT. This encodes CSVIGPRLNTEAFS.

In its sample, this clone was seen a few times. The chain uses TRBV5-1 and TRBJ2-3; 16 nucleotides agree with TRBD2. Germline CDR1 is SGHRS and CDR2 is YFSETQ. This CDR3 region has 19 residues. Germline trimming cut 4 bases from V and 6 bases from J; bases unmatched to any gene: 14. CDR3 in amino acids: CASSPQPGLAGGPGDTQYF. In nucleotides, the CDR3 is TGCGCCAGCAGCCCACAACCGGGACTAGCGGGAGGGCCGGGGGATACGCAGTATTTT.

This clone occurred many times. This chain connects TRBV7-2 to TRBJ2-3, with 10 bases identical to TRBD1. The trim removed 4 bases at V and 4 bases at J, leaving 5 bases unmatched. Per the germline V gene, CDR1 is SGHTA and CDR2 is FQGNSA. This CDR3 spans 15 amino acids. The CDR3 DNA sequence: TGTGCCAGCAGCTCCGCCGGGACAGGGGCAGATACGCAGTATTTT. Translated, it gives CASSSAGTGADTQYF.

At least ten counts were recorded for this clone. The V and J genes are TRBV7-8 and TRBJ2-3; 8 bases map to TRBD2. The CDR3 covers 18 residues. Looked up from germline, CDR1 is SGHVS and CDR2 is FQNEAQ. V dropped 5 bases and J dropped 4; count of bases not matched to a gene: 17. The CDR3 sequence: CASSINPLAGRSPDTQYF. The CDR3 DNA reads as TGTGCCAGCAGCATCAACCCCCTAGCGGGCCGCTCCCCAGATACGCAGTATTTT.

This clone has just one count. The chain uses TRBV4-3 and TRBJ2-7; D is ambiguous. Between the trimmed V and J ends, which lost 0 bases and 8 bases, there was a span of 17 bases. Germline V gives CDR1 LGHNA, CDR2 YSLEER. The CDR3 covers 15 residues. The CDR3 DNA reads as TGCGCCAGCAGCCAAGATCAGGACCCCCCCCTCCAGCAGTACTTC. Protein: CASSQDQDPPLQQYF.

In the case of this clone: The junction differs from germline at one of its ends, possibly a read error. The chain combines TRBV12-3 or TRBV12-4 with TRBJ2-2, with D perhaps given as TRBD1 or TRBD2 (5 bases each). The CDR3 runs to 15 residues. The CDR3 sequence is CASSPCTGNTGKLFF. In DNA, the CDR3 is TGTGCCAGCAGCCCTTGTACAGGTAACACCGGGAAGCTGTTTTTT.

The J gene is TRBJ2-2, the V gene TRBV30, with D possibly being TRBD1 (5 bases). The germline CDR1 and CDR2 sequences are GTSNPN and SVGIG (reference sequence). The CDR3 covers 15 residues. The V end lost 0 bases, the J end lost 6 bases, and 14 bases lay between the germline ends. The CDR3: CAWSVRVLGSGELFF. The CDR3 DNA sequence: TGTGCCTGGAGTGTCAGGGTGTTAGGGTCCGGGGAGCTGTTTTTT.

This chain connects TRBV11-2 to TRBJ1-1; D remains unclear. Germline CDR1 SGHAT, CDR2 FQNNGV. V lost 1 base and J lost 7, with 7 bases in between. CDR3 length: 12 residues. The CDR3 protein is CASSLAPIEAFF. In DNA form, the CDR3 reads TGTGCCAGCAGCTTAGCCCCAATTGAAGCTTTCTTT.

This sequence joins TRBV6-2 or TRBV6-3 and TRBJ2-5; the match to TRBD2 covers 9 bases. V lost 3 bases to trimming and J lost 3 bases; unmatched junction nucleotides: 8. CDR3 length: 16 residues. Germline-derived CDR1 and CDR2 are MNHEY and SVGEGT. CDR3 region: CASSYLGGGREETQYF. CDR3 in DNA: TGTGCCAGCAGTTATTTAGGAGGCGGGAGGGAAGAGACCCAGTACTTC.

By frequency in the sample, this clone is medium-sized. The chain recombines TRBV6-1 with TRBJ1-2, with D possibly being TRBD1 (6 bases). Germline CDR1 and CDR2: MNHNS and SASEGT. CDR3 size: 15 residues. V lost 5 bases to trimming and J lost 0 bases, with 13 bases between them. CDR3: CASSRPGQANYGYTF. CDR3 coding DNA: TGTGCCAGCAGTCGCCCGGGACAAGCTAACTATGGCTACACCTTC.

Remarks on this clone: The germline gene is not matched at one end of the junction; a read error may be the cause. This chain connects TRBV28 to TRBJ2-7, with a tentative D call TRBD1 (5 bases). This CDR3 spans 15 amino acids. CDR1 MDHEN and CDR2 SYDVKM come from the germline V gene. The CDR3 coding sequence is TGTGCCAGCAGTTTTTCCCAAACAGGTTCCTACGAGCAGTACTTT. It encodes CASSFSQTGSYEQYF.

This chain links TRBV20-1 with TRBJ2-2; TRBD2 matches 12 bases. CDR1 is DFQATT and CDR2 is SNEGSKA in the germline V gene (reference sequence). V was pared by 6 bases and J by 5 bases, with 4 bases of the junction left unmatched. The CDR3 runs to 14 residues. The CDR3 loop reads CSAQTSGRTGELFF. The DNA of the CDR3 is TGCAGTGCCCAGACTAGCGGGAGAACCGGGGAGCTGTTTTTT.

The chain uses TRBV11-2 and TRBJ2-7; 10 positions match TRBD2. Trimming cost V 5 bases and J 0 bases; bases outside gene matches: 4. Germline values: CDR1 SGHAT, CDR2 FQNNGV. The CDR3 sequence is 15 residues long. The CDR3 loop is CASSKTSGFSYEQYF. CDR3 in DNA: TGTGCCAGCAGCAAGACTAGCGGGTTCTCCTACGAGCAGTACTTC.

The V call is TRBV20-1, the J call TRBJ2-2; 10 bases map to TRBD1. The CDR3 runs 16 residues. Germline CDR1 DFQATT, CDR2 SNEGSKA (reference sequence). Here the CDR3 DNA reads TGCAATTGGTCGCGACAGGGGGCGCGGAACACCGGGGAGCTGTTTTTT. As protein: CNWSRQGARNTGELFF.

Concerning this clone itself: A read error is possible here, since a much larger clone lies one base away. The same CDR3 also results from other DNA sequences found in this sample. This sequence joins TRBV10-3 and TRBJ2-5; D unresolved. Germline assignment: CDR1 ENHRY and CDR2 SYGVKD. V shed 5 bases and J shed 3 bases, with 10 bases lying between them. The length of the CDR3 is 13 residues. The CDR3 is CAISRPPEETQYF. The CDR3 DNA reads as TGTGCCATCAGTCGGCCACCGGAAGAGACCCAGTACTTC.

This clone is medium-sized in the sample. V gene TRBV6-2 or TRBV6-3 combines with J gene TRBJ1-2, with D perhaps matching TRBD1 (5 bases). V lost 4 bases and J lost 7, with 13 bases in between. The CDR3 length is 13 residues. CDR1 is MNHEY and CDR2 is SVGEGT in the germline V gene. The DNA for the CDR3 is TGTGCCAGCAGTTCCCTCGGTGGGGGTGGCTACACCTTC. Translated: CASSSLGGGGYTF.